These 30 T cell receptor beta chains share one sample of origin, sequenced in a study of T cell responses to AZD1222 COVID-19 vaccine listed by TCRdb under 2021. Read against the paper, the sample's time point label means: about 28 days (+/-7) after the second vaccine dose. The library was produced with the immunoSEQ multiplex PCR assay. As stored in TCRdb, this immuneACCESS dataset retains in-frame rearrangements with V and J assigned. A fraction of the clones does not appear; measured against another copy, unresolved V genes explain less than half of the discrepancy, and the remainder lacks a known reason. This sample holds nearly 200,000 clones; approximately 95% were observed only once. The ten largest clones represent 0.95% to 1.1% of the sample. This material consisted of peripheral blood, taken 28 days after the second AZD1222 dose. These receptors were obtained from an adult who received the AZD1222 COVID-19 vaccine.

The V call is TRBV28, the J call TRBJ1-3; D might be TRBD1 (5 bases). Trimming pared 4 bases from V and 5 bases from J, leaving 12 bases between. There are 14 residues in the CDR3. Germline CDR1 MDHEN, CDR2 SYDVKM. For the CDR3, the DNA is TGTGCCAGCAGTTCCTCGGGGGATAGAAACACCATATATTTT. Translation: CASSSSGDRNTIYF. The complete variable domain, with remaining parts taken from reference TRBV28 and TRBJ1-3, reads DVKVTQSSRYLVKRTGEKVFLECVQDMDHENMFWYRQDPGLGLRLIYFSYDVKMKEKGDIPEGYSVSREKKERFSLILESASTNQTSMYLCASSSSGDRNTIYFGEGSWLTVV.

V usage is TRBV9 and J usage is TRBJ1-3; TRBD1 aligns across 7 bases. Trimming took 4 bases from V and 7 from J; bases not matched to a gene: 11. The CDR3 covers 15 residues. In germline, CDR1 is SGDLS, CDR2 YYNGEE. Written as DNA, the CDR3 is TGTGCCAGCAGCCCACCGACAGGGTCGGGGAACACCATATATTTT. It yields the protein CASSPPTGSGNTIYF.

The table lists this clone with a count of one. The chain joins TRBV30 to TRBJ1-2, with D maybe TRBD1 (5 bases). V was cut by 8 bases and J by 4 bases, with 17 bases left in between. Looked up from germline, CDR1 is GTSNPN and CDR2 is SVGIG (reference sequence). The CDR3 has 13 residues. CDR3 nucleotide sequence: TGTGCCCTAGGGACTCTCGGACTCTATGGCTACACCTTC. This codes for CALGTLGLYGYTF.

This chain uses TRBV6-5 with TRBJ2-7; 9 nucleotides agree with TRBD1. Germline V gives CDR1 MNHEY, CDR2 SVGAGI. This CDR3 comprises 15 residues. The ends lost 6 bases at V and 3 bases at J; junction bases unmatched: 9. The CDR3 DNA sequence: TGTGCCAGCAGGGGGGACAGGGCCAATATCTACGAGCAGTACTTC. Its translation is CASRGDRANIYEQYF.

This sequence joins TRBV5-3 and TRBJ1-5; D is ambiguous. TRBV5-3 is filed as an ORF, its function uncertain. V lost 2 bases and J lost 6, with 9 bases in between. There are 13 residues in the CDR3. CDR3 nucleotide sequence: TGTGCCAGAAGCTTACATATCCGTCAGCCCCAGCATTTT. It codes for CARSLHIRQPQHF.

The chain uses TRBV6-5 and TRBJ1-1; D gene unclear. The CDR3 loop spans 14 amino acids. Trimming shortened V by 10 bases and J by 8 bases, and 23 bases separated the two germline ends. Germline CDR1 reads MNHEY; CDR2 reads SVGAGI. The CDR3 region has the DNA TGTGCCACATTTGACTGGCCCGGTGGACCAGAAGCTTTCTTT. This sequence encodes CATFDWPGGPEAFF.

This chain links TRBV4-1 with TRBJ1-2; 7 nucleotides align to TRBD1. V shed 3 bases, J shed 3 bases, and the junction held 16 bases outside the gene matches. CDR3 length equals 18 residues. CDR1 and CDR2 from the germline V gene are MGHRA and YSYEKL. CDR3 amino acids: CASSHPTGYGGGDYGYTF. The CDR3 DNA follows: TGCGCCAGCAGCCACCCGACAGGGTATGGTGGTGGTGACTATGGCTACACCTTC.

The chain links TRBV5-1 to TRBJ1-5; D unresolved. Germline-derived CDR1 and CDR2 are SGHRS and YFSETQ. V was pared by 2 bases and J by 5 bases, with 8 bases between. The CDR3 is 13 amino acids. The DNA of the CDR3 is TGCGCCAGCAGCTTTTTCGGTGATCAGCCCCAGCATTTT. This translates into CASSFFGDQPQHF.

The chain has TRBV29-1 and TRBJ2-7, with D tentatively TRBD1 (6 bases). Germline CDR1 and CDR2: SQVTM and ANQGSEA. The CDR3 spans 12 residues. Trimming took off 5 bases at V and 5 bases at J, with 13 bases between the two ends. The CDR3 DNA sequence: TGCAGCGTTCACAGGGCTCCCCACGAGCAGTACTTC. Protein product: CSVHRAPHEQYF.

This clone has only a few counts. The chain recombines TRBV2 with TRBJ1-2; D uncertain. CDR3 length: 14 amino acids. In germline, CDR1 is SNHLY, CDR2 FYNNEI. Trimming pared 2 bases from V and 0 bases from J, leaving 7 bases between. The CDR3 sequence: CASSESGPNYGYTF. In DNA form, the CDR3 reads TGTGCCAGCAGTGAAAGCGGCCCTAACTATGGCTACACCTTC.

This chain connects TRBV24-1 to TRBJ1-2; a possible D gene is TRBD1 (5 bases). The CDR3 spans 15 residues. Germline V gene sequence: CDR1 KGHDR, CDR2 SFDVKD. Trimming removed 3 bases from V and 0 bases from J, with 10 bases in between. CDR3 nucleotides: TGTGCCACCAGTGATCCGGGACGGCCTAACTATGGCTACACCTTC. This codes for CATSDPGRPNYGYTF.

Of note for this clone: The identical CDR3 is also encoded by other nucleotide sequences in the sample. The rearrangement uses TRBV19 and TRBJ1-5, with D unresolved. Per the germline V gene, CDR1 is LNHDA and CDR2 is SQIVND (reference sequence). Trimming took 3 bases from V and 6 from J, leaving 6 bases between them. The CDR3 has 12 amino acids. The CDR3 is CASSMGGQPQHF. CDR3 in DNA: TGTGCCAGTAGTATGGGAGGTCAGCCCCAGCATTTT.

CDR3 residues: CASSLVSYEQYF. The CDR3 DNA is TGCGCCAGCAGCTTGGTGTCCTACGAGCAGTACTTC. This sequence joins TRBV5-1 and TRBJ2-7; D is unclear. Per the germline V gene, CDR1 is SGHRS and CDR2 is YFSETQ. Trimming removed 0 bases at V and 1 base at J, with 2 bases between. The CDR3 has 12 residues. Drawing the rest from reference TRBV5-1 and TRBJ2-7, the complete variable domain is KAGVTQTPRYLIKTRGQQVTLSCSPISGHRSVSWYQQTPGQGLQFLFEYFSETQRNKGNFPGRFSGRQFSNSRSEMNVSTLELGDSALYLCASSLVSYEQYFGPGTRLTVT.

This sequence joins TRBV2 and TRBJ1-6, with a weak D call TRBD1 (6 bases). The V gene lost 7 bases and the J gene lost 0 bases, with 13 bases spanning the gap. This CDR3 spans 16 amino acids. Per germline, CDR1 SNHLY and CDR2 FYNNEI. The CDR3 DNA is TGTGCCAGCACAAAACAGGGAGGCTCCTATAATTCACCCCTCCACTTT. Protein: CASTKQGGSYNSPLHF. Full variable domain (remainder filled in from reference TRBV2 and TRBJ1-6): EPEVTQTPSHQVTQMGQEVILRCVPISNHLYFYWYRQILGQKVEFLVSFYNNEISEKSEIFDDQFSVERPDGSNFTLKIRSTKLEDSAMYFCASTKQGGSYNSPLHFGNGTRLTVT.

This chain connects TRBV5-5 to TRBJ2-3, with unresolved D. V shed 4 bases and J shed 1 base, with 10 bases lying between them. Germline CDR1 SGHKS, CDR2 YYEKEE (reference sequence). The CDR3 consists of 14 residues. In DNA, the CDR3 is TGTGCCAGCAGCCTCGTGGTTGGCACAGATACGCAGTATTTT. This encodes CASSLVVGTDTQYF.

This rearrangement joins TRBV15 to TRBJ1-1, with D hard to call. The length of the CDR3 is 14 residues. V was clipped by 6 bases and J by 11 bases, with 22 bases between them. Germline-derived CDR1 and CDR2 are LNHNV and YYDKDF (reference sequence). In nucleotides, the CDR3 is TGTGCCACCAGTCGGGTGGGAGGGTCGCTGGGGGCTTTCTTT. Translating gives CATSRVGGSLGAFF.

The chain has TRBV6-2 or TRBV6-3 and TRBJ2-7; D might be TRBD1 (7 bases). Trimming stripped 6 bases from V and 5 bases from J, with 20 bases between. This CDR3 is 15 amino acids long. The germline V gene has CDR1 MNHEY and CDR2 SVGEGT. The CDR3 region has the DNA TGTGCCAGCAGCCTAGAAGGAGGGGGCAGAGACGAGCAGTACTTC. It encodes CASSLEGGGRDEQYF.

The chain is built from TRBV5-1 and TRBJ2-5, with 10 positions matching TRBD2. The CDR3 has 16 residues. Looked up from germline, CDR1 is SGHRS and CDR2 is YFSETQ. Trimming took 4 bases from V and 1 from J; bases not matched to a gene: 7. In DNA, the CDR3 is TGCGCCAGCAGCATCCGGACTAGCGGAACCCAAGAGACCCAGTACTTC. Translation: CASSIRTSGTQETQYF.

The chain employs TRBV6-1 and TRBJ1-1; D is possibly TRBD1 (6 bases). The CDR3 is 16 residues long. V lost 3 bases and J 1 base, leaving 15 bases between the germline ends. Per the germline V gene, CDR1 is MNHNS and CDR2 is SASEGT. In nucleotides, the CDR3 is TGTGCCAGCAGTGACCCTGGACAGCCCTCGAACACTGAAGCTTTCTTT. Translation: CASSDPGQPSNTEAFF.

This sequence joins TRBV7-2 and TRBJ2-7, with D perhaps matching TRBD1 (6 bases). The CDR3 loop spans 17 amino acids. Germline V gene sequence: CDR1 SGHTA, CDR2 FQGNSA. Trimming cost V 4 bases and J 0 bases, with 19 bases left between them. CDR3 DNA sequence: TGTGCCAGCAGCTCCAGACTCGACAGGCTCCACTCCTACGAGCAGTACTTC. Residues: CASSSRLDRLHSYEQYF.

The rearrangement uses TRBV2 and TRBJ2-5, with unresolved D. The CDR3 covers 12 residues. Germline CDR1 is SNHLY and CDR2 is FYNNEI. V lost 6 bases to trimming and J lost 1 base, with 6 bases between them. This CDR3 reads CASSFTQETQYF. CDR3 bases: TGTGCCAGCAGCTTTACCCAAGAGACCCAGTACTTC.

This rearrangement joins TRBV5-6 to TRBJ1-6; the match to TRBD1 covers 9 bases. Per germline, CDR1 SGHDT and CDR2 YYEEEE. The CDR3 loop spans 19 amino acids. Trimming took 4 bases from V and 1 from J; bases not matched to a gene: 12. As DNA, the CDR3 is TGTGCCAGCAGCCGCTTACAGGGGGCGGCATATTCCTATAATTCACCCCTCCACTTT. It is translated as CASSRLQGAAYSYNSPLHF.

The V call is TRBV7-8, the J call TRBJ2-7; D perhaps matches TRBD1 (6 bases). Germline CDR1 reads SGHVS; CDR2 reads FQNEAQ. Trimming removed 7 bases from V and 2 bases from J, with 12 bases in between. The CDR3 totals 13 residues. The CDR3 DNA sequence: TGTGCCAGCACCGACAGGCCTGCCTACGAGCAGTACTTC. Its translation is CASTDRPAYEQYF.

This clone was observed once. The chain is built from TRBV15 and TRBJ2-7; 8 bases fit TRBD2. Germline values: CDR1 LNHNV, CDR2 YYDKDF (reference sequence). Trimming removed 0 bases from V and 6 bases from J; junction bases left unmatched: 7. CDR3 length equals 15 residues. The CDR3 sequence is CATSRELSGGAEQYF. CDR3 coding DNA: TGTGCCACCAGCAGAGAACTAAGCGGGGGCGCCGAGCAGTACTTC.

The J gene is TRBJ1-3, the V gene TRBV14; perhaps TRBD1 as D (6 bases). Germline assignment: CDR1 SGHDN and CDR2 FVKESK. The ends were cut back, 7 bases at V and 4 bases at J, with 20 bases in the middle. CDR3 length equals 16 residues. This CDR3 is CASNTYEGGLGNTIYF. The CDR3 nucleotides are TGTGCCAGCAACACCTATGAAGGGGGTCTCGGAAACACCATATATTTT.

The V and J genes are TRBV6-2 or TRBV6-3 and TRBJ1-2, with D perhaps TRBD1 (5 bases). The CDR3 is made up of 12 amino acids. From germline, CDR1 is MNHEY and CDR2 SVGEGT. The V gene lost 1 base and the J gene lost 8 bases, with 8 bases spanning the gap. The CDR3 spells CASSYYQGGYTF. CDR3 nucleotides: TGTGCCAGCAGTTACTATCAGGGCGGCTACACCTTC.

This clone has a single count. This sequence joins TRBV7-9 and TRBJ1-4; 10 bases map to TRBD1. The CDR3 spans 14 residues. CDR1 SEHNR and CDR2 FQNEAQ come from the germline V gene (reference sequence). After removal of 6 bases from V and 7 bases from J, the junction contained 5 bases not matched to a gene. The CDR3 DNA reads TGTGCCAGCAGTCGGGACAGGGGTAGTGAAAAACTGTTTTTT. It specifies CASSRDRGSEKLFF. The full variable domain, its missing parts supplied by reference TRBV7-9 and TRBJ1-4, is DTGVSQNPRHKITKRGQNVTFRCDPISEHNRLYWYRQTLGQGPEFLTYFQNEAQLEKSRLLSDRFSAERPKGSFSTLEIQRTEQGDSAMYLCASSRDRGSEKLFFGSGTQLSVL.

The chain recombines TRBV18 with TRBJ1-4; TRBD1 aligns across 9 bases. The length of the CDR3 is 16 residues. Per germline, CDR1 KGHSH and CDR2 LQKENI. With V trimmed by 6 bases and J by 6 bases, 11 bases remained unmatched. The CDR3 region is CASSRLPGQGDEKLFF. For the CDR3, the DNA is TGTGCCAGCTCGCGGCTCCCGGGACAGGGAGATGAAAAACTGTTTTTT.

The rearrangement joins TRBV7-9 to TRBJ1-4; TRBD1 aligns across 7 bases. The CDR3 loop spans 15 amino acids. Germline lookup yields CDR1 SEHNR and CDR2 FQNEAQ (reference sequence). The trim removed 1 base at V and 4 bases at J, leaving 3 bases unmatched. The DNA of the CDR3 is TGTGCCAGCAGCTTAGGACAGGGTTTTAATGAAAAACTGTTTTTT. Encoded protein: CASSLGQGFNEKLFF.

The chain combines TRBV6-6 with TRBJ1-2; D is uncertain. CDR1 is MNHNY and CDR2 is SVGAGI in the germline V gene (reference sequence). The CDR3 extends over 13 amino acids. V lost 4 bases to trimming and J lost 7 bases, with 13 bases between them. CDR3 sequence reads: CASSSSQVGGYTF. CDR3 DNA: TGTGCCAGCAGTTCGAGCCAGGTGGGTGGCTACACCTTC.